The 11 T cell receptor beta chains listed next were all sequenced from one sample in a study of glioma-infiltrating T cells. TCR alpha and beta CDR3 regions were amplified from RNA using iRepertoire nested multiplex PCR. A single record per CDR3 protein comes from TCRdb applying MiXCR to the multiplex PCR reads. The sample lists fewer than 500,000 distinct CDR3 sequences, roughly two fifths occurring once. Sequencing was performed on glioma tissue, nonneoplastic brain tissue, or PBMCs (not recorded which). Source of these receptors: a human donor with low-grade glioma or glioblastoma, undergoing nonglioma brain surgery, or in good health (not recorded which).

In its sample, this clonotype was seen a few times. The chain employs TRBV7-8 and TRBJ1-5; possibly TRBD1 for D (6 bases). Looked up from germline, CDR1 is SGHVS and CDR2 is FQNEAQ. V lost 4 bases to trimming and J lost 5 bases, with 12 bases between them. The CDR3 runs 14 residues. The CDR3 DNA is TGTGCCAGCAGCTACTCGGACAGCTATCAGCCCCAGCATTTT. It codes for CASSYSDSYQPQHF.

A remark on this clonotype: A single base separates this from a much larger clone, so it may be a read error. The CDR3 ends on some other residue instead of the conserved phenylalanine or tryptophan, so this is likely a read error. J is TRBJ2-7 and V is TRBV20-1, with no clear D. Germline loops: CDR1 DFQATT, CDR2 SNEGSKA (reference sequence). V lost 6 bases, J lost 2 bases, and 11 bases lay in between. The CDR3 spans 12 residues. This CDR3 is CSAQKSPYEQYL. In DNA, the CDR3 is TGCAGTGCCCAAAAAAGTCCCTACGAGCAGTACCTC.

This chain joins TRBV7-9 and TRBJ1-4, with 7 bases lining up with TRBD1. The V segment lost 5 bases and the J segment 4 bases; nucleotides outside the gene matches: 7. The CDR3 extends over 15 amino acids. Looked up from germline, CDR1 is SEHNR and CDR2 is FQNEAQ (reference sequence). The CDR3 nucleotides read TGTGCCAGCAGCCCTGGGACAGACAATAATGAAAAACTGTTTTTT. This translates into CASSPGTDNNEKLFF.

The chain joins TRBV5-4 to TRBJ2-7; TRBD1 might be the D (5 bases). Germline CDR1 reads SGHNT; CDR2 reads YYREEE (reference sequence). The CDR3 spans 13 residues. V was trimmed by 2 bases and J by 2 bases, leaving 8 bases between them. CDR3 nucleotide sequence: TGTGCCAGCAGCTTAGAGACAGCCTACGAGCAGTACTTC. Translating it yields CASSLETAYEQYF.

This clonotype has just a few counts. The chain has TRBV6-6 and TRBJ2-1, with TRBD2 as a possible D gene (6 bases). The CDR3 contains 17 residues. The germline V gene has CDR1 MNHNY and CDR2 SVGAGI (reference sequence). Trimming left V 2 bases short and J 6 bases short, with 20 bases between. The CDR3, as DNA: TGTGCCAGCAGTTACCGGTTGCCGGGAGATGTCCGCAATGAGCAGTTCTTC. This translates into CASSYRLPGDVRNEQFF.

This CDR3 is CASSPKVTGANEKLFF. DNA of the CDR3: TGTGCCAGCAGCCCAAAGGTGACGGGAGCTAATGAAAAACTGTTTTTT. J is TRBJ1-4 and V is TRBV4-2; D is unclear. Germline-derived CDR1 and CDR2 are LGHNA and YNFKEQ. The CDR3 is made up of 16 amino acids. The V gene lost 4 bases and the J gene lost 3 bases, with 15 bases spanning the gap.

The CDR3 here is CASSRTRDSYSHGYTF. DNA for the CDR3: TGTGCCAGCAGTAGGACCCGGGACTCTTACTCCCATGGCTACACCTTC. The chain recombines TRBV6-2 or TRBV6-3 with TRBJ1-2; possibly TRBD1 for D (5 bases). The CDR3 has 16 residues. Germline CDR1 reads MNHEY; CDR2 reads SVGEGT. V lost 5 bases and J 6 bases, leaving 22 bases between the germline ends.

CDR3 DNA: TGTGCCAGCAGTCCTGACAGGTTTACCGGCGAGCAGTTCTTC. It specifies CASSPDRFTGEQFF. V gene TRBV7-9 combines with J gene TRBJ2-1, with D possibly TRBD1 on 6 matching bases. The ends were cut back, 6 bases at V and 10 bases at J, with 19 bases in the middle. The CDR3 spans 14 residues. Germline V gene data show CDR1 as SEHNR and CDR2 as FQNEAQ (reference sequence).

A word on this clonotype: A read error is possible here, since a much larger clone lies one base away. The rearrangement joins TRBV20-1 to TRBJ2-5, with D perhaps matching TRBD2 (7 bases). The CDR3 runs 16 residues. CDR1 DFQATT and CDR2 SNEGSKA come from the germline V gene (reference sequence). CDR3 bases: TGCAGTGCTGGGACCCTCTGGGGCGGGGGACAAGAGACCCAGTGCTTC. Protein product: CSAGTLWGGGQETQCF.

This clonotype was recorded once. The chain links TRBV2 to TRBJ2-7, with D unclear. The V end was cut by 6 bases, the J end by 0 bases, with 15 bases between. The CDR3 has 15 residues. Germline V lookup: CDR1 SNHLY, CDR2 FYNNEI. CDR3: CASSPPGGSSYEQYF. In DNA form, the CDR3 reads TGTGCCAGCAGCCCCCCTGGCGGTAGCTCCTACGAGCAGTACTTC.

This clonotype has at least ten counts. The DNA for the CDR3 is TGTGCCAGCAGTTACTCCGGCCTAGCGGGAGGATCAACGCAGTATTTT. This gives the protein CASSYSGLAGGSTQYF. The chain has TRBV6-5 and TRBJ2-3; 11 bases are shared with TRBD2. V gave up 0 bases and J gave up 9 bases; unmatched junction bases: 8. CDR3 length: 16 amino acids. The germline V gene encodes CDR1 MNHEY and CDR2 SVGAGI.